A single sample is the source of the 20 T cell receptor beta chains below, sequenced in a study of T cell responses to AZD1222 COVID-19 vaccine. Here immunoSEQ multiplex PCR was the method, and the copy in TCRdb shows in-frame clones only, minus some. The profile covers fewer than 100,000 clones, with around 91% appearing a single time and roughly 9.1% taken by the ten largest. The sample was peripheral blood, taken on day 0 of AZD1222 vaccination. The receptor set was obtained from an adult in good health.

V gene TRBV4-3 combines with J gene TRBJ1-5, with D perhaps matching TRBD1 (5 bases). The CDR3 extends over 18 amino acids. Germline lookup yields CDR1 LGHNA and CDR2 YSLEER. V was shortened by 2 bases and J by 6 bases, with 23 bases between the two germline ends. The CDR3 protein is CASSQNWAGLSGLQPQHF. Here the CDR3 DNA reads TGCGCCAGCAGCCAAAATTGGGCGGGACTTTCAGGGCTTCAGCCCCAGCATTTT.

V gene TRBV18 combines with J gene TRBJ1-5, with D unclear. Germline V gene sequence: CDR1 KGHSH, CDR2 LQKENI. V was clipped by 3 bases and J by 6 bases, with 12 bases between them. The CDR3 length is 14 residues. CDR3 coding DNA: TGTGCCAGCTCACCCTCATCTACGGGTCAGCCCCAGCATTTT. As protein: CASSPSSTGQPQHF.

The V call is TRBV3-1 (or the pseudogene TRBV3-2), the J call TRBJ1-2; no definite D call. CDR1 and CDR2 (germline): LGHDT, YNNKEL (reference sequence). V was cut by 1 base and J by 6 bases, with 12 bases left in between. The CDR3 consists of 14 residues. The CDR3: CASSQVLQYDGYTF. Here the CDR3 DNA reads TGTGCCAGCAGCCAAGTACTCCAATACGATGGCTACACCTTC.

The genes are TRBV30 and TRBJ1-2; D is perhaps TRBD1 (6 bases). This CDR3 comprises 13 residues. The ends were cut back, 3 bases at V and 4 bases at J, with 12 bases in the middle. Germline CDR1 is GTSNPN and CDR2 is SVGIG (reference sequence). Here the CDR3 DNA reads TGTGCCTGGAGGGACAGTCGGCTCTATGGCTACACCTTC. It codes for CAWRDSRLYGYTF.

The rearrangement links TRBV7-9 to TRBJ1-1, with no clear D. CDR1 and CDR2 from the germline V gene are SEHNR and FQNEAQ (reference sequence). Between the trimmed V and J ends, which lost 5 bases and 0 bases, there was a span of 10 bases. CDR3 length: 14 residues. The CDR3 coding sequence is TGTGCCAGCAGCCAACAAGGGATGAACACTGAAGCTTTCTTT. Amino acid sequence: CASSQQGMNTEAFF.

This sequence joins TRBV19 and TRBJ2-5; TRBD2 aligns across 8 bases. Germline V gene sequence: CDR1 LNHDA, CDR2 SQIVND (reference sequence). This CDR3 spans 13 amino acids. V gave up 9 bases and J gave up 2 bases; unmatched junction bases: 5. The CDR3 sequence is CASQRGFQETQYF. In nucleotides, the CDR3 is TGTGCCAGCCAGCGGGGGTTTCAAGAGACCCAGTACTTC.

J is TRBJ2-3 and V is TRBV5-1; D unresolved. CDR3 length: 11 amino acids. Between the trimmed V and J ends, which lost 4 bases and 2 bases, there was a span of 2 bases. CDR1 is SGHRS and CDR2 is YFSETQ in the germline V gene. The CDR3 sequence: CASSNTDTQYF. CDR3 DNA: TGCGCCAGCAGCAACACAGATACGCAGTATTTT.

V is TRBV3-1 (or the pseudogene TRBV3-2) and J is TRBJ2-1; D unresolved. The CDR3 consists of 11 residues. Trimming shortened V by 5 bases and J by 4 bases, and 3 bases separated the two germline ends. Germline V lookup: CDR1 LGHDT, CDR2 YNNKEL (reference sequence). The CDR3 loop is CASSFYNEQFF. CDR3 sequence (DNA): TGTGCCAGCAGCTTTTACAATGAGCAGTTCTTC.

This chain links TRBV4-1 with TRBJ1-6, with D possibly TRBD1 on 5 matching bases. With 0 bases removed from V and 8 bases from J, the gap between germline ends came to 11 bases. Germline assignment: CDR1 MGHRA and CDR2 YSYEKL. The CDR3 covers 15 residues. Here the CDR3 DNA reads TGCGCCAGCAGCCAAGAGGACCGAGGGGATTCACCCCTCCACTTT. Its protein is CASSQEDRGDSPLHF.

The chain combines TRBV6-5 with TRBJ2-7, with D unresolved. This CDR3 region has 14 residues. V was clipped by 2 bases and J by 0 bases, with 8 bases between them. Germline CDR1 reads MNHEY; CDR2 reads SVGAGI. In DNA form, the CDR3 reads TGTGCCAGCAGTTACCCCCAAAGCTCCTACGAGCAGTACTTC. Its translation is CASSYPQSSYEQYF.

The V gene is TRBV7-2, the J gene TRBJ1-1; D might be TRBD1 (5 bases). V lost 2 bases and J 6 bases, leaving 10 bases between the germline ends. The CDR3 runs to 13 residues. The germline V gene encodes CDR1 SGHTA and CDR2 FQGNSA. Written as DNA, the CDR3 is TGTGCCAGCAGCTTACGGGGGGTGGCTGAAGCTTTCTTT. It is translated as CASSLRGVAEAFF.

V usage is TRBV3-1 (or the pseudogene TRBV3-2) and J usage is TRBJ2-5; 8 bases line up with TRBD2. This CDR3 has 14 residues. Trimming removed 5 bases from V and 4 bases from J; junction bases left unmatched: 6. Germline V gene sequence: CDR1 LGHDT, CDR2 YNNKEL (reference sequence). The CDR3 bases are TGTGCCAGCAGCATCGGACTAGCAGGAGAGACCCAGTACTTC. Translating it yields CASSIGLAGETQYF.

The chain links TRBV27 to TRBJ2-3, with D uncertain. This CDR3 contains 10 residues. Looked up from germline, CDR1 is MNHEY and CDR2 is SMNVEV (reference sequence). Trimming removed 10 bases from V and 3 bases from J, with 5 bases in between. The CDR3 here is CATGTDTQYF. Written as DNA, the CDR3 is TGTGCCACCGGGACAGATACGCAGTATTTT.

The chain carries TRBV7-2 and TRBJ1-1; weak D call: TRBD1 (5 bases). V lost 0 bases and J lost 1, with 9 bases in between. Looked up from germline, CDR1 is SGHTA and CDR2 is FQGNSA. The CDR3 loop spans 15 amino acids. In nucleotides, the CDR3 is TGTGCCAGCAGCTTAGCGCTTACAGGGAACACTGAAGCTTTCTTT. It encodes CASSLALTGNTEAFF.

This sequence joins TRBV19 and TRBJ1-2; D call uncertain. V lost 10 bases and J 4 bases, leaving 13 bases between the germline ends. Germline-derived CDR1 and CDR2 are LNHDA and SQIVND (reference sequence). The CDR3 runs to 12 residues. For the CDR3, the DNA is TGTGCCACCGGTAGGGCCTCCTATGGCTACACCTTC. Protein: CATGRASYGYTF.

This chain connects TRBV18 to TRBJ2-1; 8 bases are shared with TRBD2. The CDR3 is 17 residues long. J gave up 8 bases and V 3 bases, and 15 bases lay outside the gene matches. The germline CDR1 and CDR2 sequences are KGHSH and LQKENI. DNA of the CDR3: TGTGCCAGCTCACCCCAAGGGGTGGCGGGGGGCGGCGATGAGCAGTTCTTC. It yields the protein CASSPQGVAGGGDEQFF.

This clone was counted a single time. J is TRBJ1-1 and V is TRBV7-9; no definite D call. The germline V and J ends were trimmed by 3 bases and 1 base, with 6 bases remaining between them. This CDR3 spans 13 amino acids. Germline V gene lookup returns CDR1 SEHNR and CDR2 FQNEAQ (reference sequence). The CDR3 bases are TGTGCCAGCAGCTTCGAGCAGAACACTGAAGCTTTCTTT. Protein sequence: CASSFEQNTEAFF.

This chain joins TRBV7-2 and TRBJ1-5; D not resolved. The length of the CDR3 is 15 residues. V lost 0 bases and J 1 base, leaving 7 bases between the germline ends. Germline values: CDR1 SGHTA, CDR2 FQGNSA. In DNA form, the CDR3 reads TGTGCCAGCAGCTTAGCGTCCGCGAGCAATCAGCCCCAGCATTTT. Residues: CASSLASASNQPQHF.

J is TRBJ2-3 and V is TRBV6-7; 9 nucleotides agree with TRBD2. TRBV6-7 counts as an open reading frame of uncertain function. V shed 0 bases and J 4 bases; nucleotides not matched to a gene: 2. The CDR3 length is 15 residues. CDR3 sequence (DNA): TGTGCCAGCAGTTACTCAGGCGGGGGGGCAGATACGCAGTATTTT. The encoded protein is CASSYSGGGADTQYF.

V gene TRBV7-2 combines with J gene TRBJ2-1; 8 bases agree with TRBD1. Trimming took 1 base from V and 3 from J; bases not matched to a gene: 5. The CDR3 consists of 16 residues. Per germline, CDR1 SGHTA and CDR2 FQGNSA. The CDR3: CASSLVRDRGYNEQFF. The CDR3 DNA follows: TGTGCCAGCAGCTTAGTTCGAGACAGGGGCTACAATGAGCAGTTCTTC.